The following is a T cell receptor (beta chain) sequence with its context. The PCR contained 60 Vbeta and 13 Jbeta primers. The data were produced by immunoSEQ multiplex PCR, yet TCRdb's version contains in-frame clones alone and is incomplete. The sample includes under 200,000 clones, roughly 70% of them seen just once. The record originates from a study of cytomegalovirus exposure and HLA in healthy donors. Trimming took 8 bases from V and 1 from J; bases not matched to a gene: 6. Germline V gives CDR1 SGHTA, CDR2 FQGTGA. The CDR3 extends over 15 amino acids. This receptor was identified in a woman in her fifties or sixties in good health and CMV-seropositive. The V gene is TRBV7-3, the J gene TRBJ2-2, with 8 bases that match TRBD1. Sequences were obtained from PBMCs. CDR3 sequence: CASRGTGENTGELFF. DNA for the CDR3: TGTGCCAGCCGAGGGACAGGAGAGAACACCGGGGAGCTGTTTTTT.